This is a list of T cell receptor beta chains from one sample in a study of blood T cell repertoires in COVID-19. Some clones are missing from TCRdb's copy, which holds only in-frame ones; the method was immunoSEQ multiplex PCR. The sample lists about 210,000 clones, 84% occurring once. The sequenced sample was peripheral blood. The receptors were sampled from a woman in her forties or fifties with active or convalescent COVID-19. CDR3s include the opening cysteine and the closing phenylalanine or tryptophan. Fields, in order: J gene, V gene, D gene, clone size, CDR3 DNA, CDR3 protein. A D gene is named only where the DNA matches it firmly. Clone sizes are given selectively: once, few, many, or a class where the clone is expanded.

TRBJ1-1	TRBV11-1	-	-	TGTGCCAGCAGCCCACCGGGTCGGGGAGACTTTTTCTTT	CASSPPGRGDFFF
TRBJ2-6	TRBV25-1	TRBD1	-	TGTGCCAGGGGTAGGGGACAGGGAGGCTCTGGGGCCAACGTCCTGACTTTC	CARGRGQGGSGANVLTF
TRBJ2-3	TRBV18	-	-	TGTGCCAGCTCACCTGCGGCGAGGGTCACAGATACGCAGTATTTT	CASSPAARVTDTQYF
TRBJ2-3	TRBV18	TRBD1	-	TGTGCCAGCTCATCAAGAGGGGGACAGGCTTCTAGCACAGATACGCAGTATTTT	CASSSRGGQASSTDTQYF
TRBJ2-3	TRBV5-1	TRBD1	-	TGCGCCAGCAGCTTACAGGGGGCAACAGATACGCAGTATTTT	CASSLQGATDTQYF
TRBJ2-7	TRBV5-4	TRBD2	few	TGTGCCAGCAGCTGGGGCGGGACTAGCGGGTACGAGCAGTACTTC	CASSWGGTSGYEQYF
TRBJ1-6	TRBV4-2	TRBD1	-	TGTGCCAGCAGCCAAGACGACAGGGAGAATTCACCCCTCCACTTT	CASSQDDRENSPLHF
TRBJ2-3	TRBV2	-	-	TGTGCCAGCAGTGGGCAGGGGAGCACAGATACGCAGTATTTT	CASSGQGSTDTQYF
TRBJ1-6	TRBV7-9	TRBD1	-	TGTGCCAGCAGCTCGAGGACAGGCCTAAATTCACCCCTCCACTTT	CASSSRTGLNSPLHF
TRBJ1-4	TRBV18	TRBD1	-	TGTGCCAGCTCACCTCGGGACAGGGGCACAACTAATGAAAAACTGTTTTTT	CASSPRDRGTTNEKLFF
TRBJ1-1	TRBV28	-	-	TGTGCCAGCAGTTTGGCTCCCACTGAAGCTTTCTTT	CASSLAPTEAFF
TRBJ2-7	TRBV7-9	-	-	TGTGCCAGCAGCTTAGGGGAGGAGCAGTACTTC	CASSLGEEQYF
TRBJ1-1	TRBV28	-	-	TGTGCCAGCAGTTTACAGAACACTGAAGCTTTCTTT	CASSLQNTEAFF
TRBJ2-5	TRBV19	TRBD2	-	TGTGCCAGTAGTATACGGGGCGGGGGAATAAAAGAGACCCAGTACTTC	CASSIRGGGIKETQYF
TRBJ1-3	TRBV5-1	-	-	TGCGCCAGCAGCTCCTCAGGGGCGAACTCTGGAAACACCATATATTTT	CASSSSGANSGNTIYF